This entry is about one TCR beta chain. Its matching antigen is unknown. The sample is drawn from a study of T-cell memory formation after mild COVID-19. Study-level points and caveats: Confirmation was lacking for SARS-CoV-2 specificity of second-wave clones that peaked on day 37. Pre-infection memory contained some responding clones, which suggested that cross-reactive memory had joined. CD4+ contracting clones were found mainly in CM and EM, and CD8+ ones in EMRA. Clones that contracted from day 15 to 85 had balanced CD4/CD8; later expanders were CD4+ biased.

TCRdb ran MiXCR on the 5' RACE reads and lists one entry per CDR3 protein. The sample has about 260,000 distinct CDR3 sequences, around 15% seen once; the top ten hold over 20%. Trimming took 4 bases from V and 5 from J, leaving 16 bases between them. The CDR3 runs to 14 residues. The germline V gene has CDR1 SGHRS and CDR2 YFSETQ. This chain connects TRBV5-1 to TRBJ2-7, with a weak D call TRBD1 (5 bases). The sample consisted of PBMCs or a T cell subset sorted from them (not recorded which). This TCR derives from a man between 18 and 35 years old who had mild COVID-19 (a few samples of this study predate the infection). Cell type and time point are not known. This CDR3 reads CASSPTPQGHEQYV. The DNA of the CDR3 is TGCGCCAGCAGCCCCACCCCCCAGGGTCACGAGCAGTACGTC.